The rows below give T cell receptor beta chains drawn from one sample of a study of beta chain features in type 1 diabetes. TCRdb's copy holds only in-frame clones and misses some; the assay was immunoSEQ multiplex PCR. The sample includes under 300,000 clones, roughly 17% of them seen just once. The specimen was naive CD4+ T cells from blood. These receptor sequences come from a man younger than 45 with type 1 diabetes. The CDR3 runs from the conserved cysteine through the conserved F or W. D genes are given only for firm matches. Clone size is given for some rows only: seen once, a few or many times, or a class if the clone is expanded.

J,D,V,size,DNA,CDR3
TRBJ2-1,-,TRBV29-1,few,TGCAGCGGGTCGGGCTCGGGGCTCGATGAGCAGTTCTTC,CSGSGSGLDEQFF
TRBJ2-3,-,TRBV5-1,-,TGCGCCAGCAGCCCCGGGGCAGATCCAGATACGCAGTATTTT,CASSPGADPDTQYF
TRBJ2-7,-,TRBV9,few,TGTGCCAGCAGCCCATCTCCCTACGAGCAGTACTTC,CASSPSPYEQYF
TRBJ2-3,-,TRBV29-1,-,TGCAGCGTTAGGCTACCCACAGATACGCAGTATTTT,CSVRLPTDTQYF
TRBJ2-7,-,TRBV9,-,TGTGCCAGCAGCCAATCGGGGGCCATGATGCGAGAGCAGTACTTC,CASSQSGAMMREQYF
TRBJ1-1,-,TRBV28,-,TGTGCCAGCAGTTTAAGGGGTGAAGCTTTCTTT,CASSLRGEAFF
TRBJ1-2,-,TRBV25-1,few,TGTGCCAGCAGTGAATCAAACAGAAACTATGGCTACACCTTC,CASSESNRNYGYTF
TRBJ2-1,-,TRBV2,few,TGTGCCAGCACCGGACGGGGATATAACAATGAGCAGTTCTTC,CASTGRGYNNEQFF
TRBJ2-3,-,TRBV2,few,TGTGCCAGCTCGTATACCCCGGATACGCAGTATTTT,CASSYTPDTQYF
TRBJ2-1,-,TRBV28,few,TGTGCCAGCAGTCGGAGCGCGAGATCAAATGAGCAGTTCTTC,CASSRSARSNEQFF
TRBJ2-2,-,TRBV9,-,TGTGCCAGCAGCGCCCTGGTCGGGGAGCTGTTTTTT,CASSALVGELFF
TRBJ1-4,-,TRBV29-1,few,TGCAGCGCCTTCCCCGGCGGGCCCTACGGAGAAAAACTGTTTTTT,CSAFPGGPYGEKLFF
TRBJ2-3,TRBD2,TRBV9,few,TGTGCCAGCAGCGTACTAGCGGGTTCCACAGATACGCAGTATTTT,CASSVLAGSTDTQYF
TRBJ2-3,-,TRBV30,few,TGTGCCTGGAGTGTACCCCTGGCTCAGATAAGCACAGATACGCAGTATTTT,CAWSVPLAQISTDTQYF
TRBJ2-3,TRBD2,TRBV5-1,once,TGCGCCAGCAGCTTGGGACTAGCGGGCACCACAGATACGCAGTATTTT,CASSLGLAGTTDTQYF
TRBJ1-3,-,TRBV6-5,-,TGTGCCAGCAGAATGGAGTTGGGCACCATATATTTT,CASRMELGTIYF
TRBJ1-4,-,TRBV25-1,few,TGTGCCAGCAGTGAGCACGGTAATGAAAAACTGTTTTTT,CASSEHGNEKLFF
TRBJ2-7,-,TRBV28,-,TGTGCCAGCAGACTGGGGTACGAGCAGTACTTC,CASRLGYEQYF
TRBJ2-5,TRBD1,TRBV18,-,TGTGCCAGCTCATCCGGGACAGGGGCCGAGACCCAGTACTTC,CASSSGTGAETQYF
TRBJ2-6,TRBD1,TRBV30,few,TGTGCCTGGAGTGTAGGTCTTCCGAGACAGGGGGCTGGGGCCAACGTCCTGACTTTC,CAWSVGLPRQGAGANVLTF
TRBJ2-1,TRBD2,TRBV29-1,few,TGCAGCGTTGGCGGGAGGGCCGTGAATGAGCAGTTCTTC,CSVGGRAVNEQFF
TRBJ1-2,-,TRBV6-1,-,TGTGCCAGCAGTGAATCGGGAGCTAACTATGGCTACACCTTC,CASSESGANYGYTF
TRBJ2-1,-,TRBV4-3,few,TGCGCCAGCAGCCAAGATTCGGTTCGGAGCTACAATGAGCAGTTCTTC,CASSQDSVRSYNEQFF
TRBJ2-3,-,TRBV4-1,-,TGCGCCAGCAGCCTTGGACATTCAGGGCCAGATACGCAGTATTTT,CASSLGHSGPDTQYF